Listed here are 25 T cell receptor beta chains from one sample, sequenced in a study of OX40 agonist ivuxolimab in advanced cancers. Method: immunoSEQ multiplex PCR; TCRdb's copy keeps in-frame clones and lacks some. The table records about 46,000 clones, about 79% of them present only once. Here the sequenced sample was CD4+ or CD8+ T cells sorted from blood, taken in a trial of the OX40 agonist ivuxolimab. These receptors were obtained from an adult with an advanced solid tumor such as melanoma, head and neck, liver or kidney cancer.

Comment on this clone: Other DNA sequences in the sample encode the same CDR3. V usage is TRBV20-1 and J usage is TRBJ2-7; D ambiguous. This CDR3 region has 11 residues. V lost 3 bases to trimming and J lost 3 bases, with 6 bases between them. Per germline, CDR1 DFQATT and CDR2 SNEGSKA (reference sequence). The CDR3 spells CSASQVYEQYF. The CDR3 region has the DNA TGCAGTGCTAGTCAAGTCTACGAGCAGTACTTC.

The chain joins TRBV5-6 to TRBJ2-1; the match to TRBD2 covers 8 bases. Unmatched junction bases numbered 3, after V lost 4 bases and J lost 3 bases. Per the germline V gene, CDR1 is SGHDT and CDR2 is YYEEEE. This CDR3 is built from 14 residues. The CDR3 loop reads CASSVAGIYNEQFF. CDR3 nucleotide sequence: TGTGCCAGCAGCGTAGCGGGGATCTACAATGAGCAGTTCTTC. Supplemented by reference TRBV5-6 and TRBJ2-1, the full variable domain reads DAGVTQSPTHLIKTRGQQVTLRCSPKSGHDTVSWYQQALGQGPQFIFQYYEEEERQRGNFPDRFSGHQFPNYSSELNVNALLLGDSALYLCASSVAGIYNEQFFGPGTRLTVL.

This clone was observed a few times. The chain combines TRBV28 with TRBJ2-7; weak D call: TRBD1 (5 bases). This CDR3 spans 12 amino acids. Germline lookup yields CDR1 MDHEN and CDR2 SYDVKM. V gave up 6 bases and J gave up 6 bases, with 12 bases separating them. The CDR3 here is CASSPSRGEQYF. The CDR3 DNA reads as TGTGCCAGCAGCCCGAGTAGGGGCGAGCAGTACTTC.

The rearrangement uses TRBV4-3 and TRBJ1-4; 7 bases are a match to TRBD1. The length of the CDR3 is 15 residues. Trimming took 1 base from V and 7 from J; bases not matched to a gene: 6. Germline assignment: CDR1 LGHNA and CDR2 YSLEER. The CDR3: CASSQGTGGSEKLFF. The DNA of the CDR3 is TGCGCCAGCAGCCAAGGGACAGGTGGCAGTGAAAAACTGTTTTTT.

This rearrangement joins TRBV6-5 to TRBJ1-1; D perhaps matches TRBD1 (6 bases). Germline CDR1 is MNHEY and CDR2 is SVGAGI. With 6 bases removed from V and 8 bases from J, the gap between germline ends came to 13 bases. This CDR3 is built from 12 residues. CDR3 in DNA: TGTGCCAGCAGACCCGCAGGGGTCGAAGCTTTCTTT. The encoded protein is CASRPAGVEAFF.

J is TRBJ2-3 and V is TRBV19; possible D gene TRBD2, 5 bases. Germline CDR1 reads LNHDA; CDR2 reads SQIVND (reference sequence). The CDR3 has 14 residues. Trimming stripped 7 bases from V and 2 bases from J, with 13 bases between. The CDR3, as DNA: TGTGCCAGTAATGCGCAACGGGACACAGATACGCAGTATTTT. Its protein product is CASNAQRDTDTQYF.

This sequence joins TRBV27 and TRBJ2-2; tentatively, D is TRBD1 or TRBD2 (5 bases each). Germline V gene lookup returns CDR1 MNHEY and CDR2 SMNVEV (reference sequence). This CDR3 region has 16 residues. The ends were cut back, 2 bases at V and 1 base at J, with 11 bases in the middle. The CDR3 DNA is TGTGCCAGCAGTTTAACCGGGACCCTGAACACCGGGGAGCTGTTTTTT. It codes for CASSLTGTLNTGELFF.

The gene calls are TRBV7-6 and TRBJ2-1, with TRBD2 matching over 11 bases. Germline CDR1 reads SGHVS; CDR2 reads FNYEAQ. Germline trimming cut 5 bases from V and 5 bases from J; bases unmatched to any gene: 11. This CDR3 spans 17 amino acids. The CDR3 spells CASSQHTSGGRNNEQFF. DNA for the CDR3: TGTGCCAGCAGCCAGCACACTAGCGGGGGCCGAAACAATGAGCAGTTCTTC. Filled out from reference TRBV7-6 and TRBJ2-1, the complete variable domain reads GAGVSQSPRYKVTKRGQDVALRCDPISGHVSLYWYRQALGQGPEFLTYFNYEAQQDKSGLPNDRFSAERPEGSISTLTIQRTEQRDSAMYRCASSQHTSGGRNNEQFFGPGTRLTVL.

The rearrangement uses TRBV5-4 and TRBJ1-1; D is unresolved. Germline V lookup: CDR1 SGHNT, CDR2 YYREEE (reference sequence). V was pared by 0 bases and J by 0 bases, with 9 bases between. The CDR3 has 15 residues. CDR3 coding DNA: TGTGCCAGCAGCTTGGACGGGTTCTTGAACACTGAAGCTTTCTTT. Residues: CASSLDGFLNTEAFF.

V and J are TRBV5-4 and TRBJ1-2; D might be TRBD1 (6 bases). Germline CDR1 is SGHNT and CDR2 is YYREEE (reference sequence). The CDR3 covers 13 residues. The V gene lost 4 bases and the J gene lost 4 bases, with 11 bases spanning the gap. Here the CDR3 reads CASSPTGPYGYTF. Written as DNA, the CDR3 is TGTGCCAGCAGCCCTACAGGGCCCTATGGCTACACCTTC.

The chain recombines TRBV18 with TRBJ1-2; possible D gene TRBD1, 5 bases. V gave up 3 bases and J gave up 4 bases, with 27 bases separating them. CDR1 is KGHSH and CDR2 is LQKENI in the germline V gene. The CDR3 length is 19 residues. CDR3 DNA: TGTGCCAGCTCACCGAGGGACCGGGACGCCTCGCCGAGGGGCTATGGCTACACCTTC. Amino acids: CASSPRDRDASPRGYGYTF. The entire variable domain, with the rest obtained from reference TRBV18 and TRBJ1-2, is as follows: NAGVMQNPRHLVRRRGQEARLRCSPMKGHSHVYWYRQLPEEGLKFMVYLQKENIIDESGMPKERFSAEFPKEGPSILRIQQVVRGDSAAYFCASSPRDRDASPRGYGYTFGSGTRLTVV.

The V call is TRBV21-1, the J call TRBJ2-1; the table's D call, TRBD2, was not checked against the DNA. TRBV21-1 is an annotated pseudogene. This CDR3 is built from 14 residues. The CDR3 nucleotides read TGTGCCAGCAGCAAAAATGGAGGGGCCAATGAGCAGTTCTTC. This codes for CASSKNGGANEQFF.

The V and J genes are TRBV20-1 and TRBJ2-7, with D hard to call. Germline-derived CDR1 and CDR2 are DFQATT and SNEGSKA (reference sequence). There are 10 residues in the CDR3. V gave up 6 bases and J gave up 5 bases, with 8 bases separating them. The CDR3 is CSALKNEQYF. The CDR3 DNA sequence: TGCAGTGCACTGAAGAACGAGCAGTACTTC.

This sequence joins TRBV7-9 and TRBJ2-6; D gene unclear. Trimming took 5 bases from V and 0 from J, leaving 14 bases between them. The length of the CDR3 is 17 residues. Germline V lookup: CDR1 SEHNR, CDR2 FQNEAQ (reference sequence). Here the CDR3 DNA reads TGTGCCAGCAGCGACCCCGGCAGTCTCTCTGGGGCCAACGTCCTGACTTTC. It codes for CASSDPGSLSGANVLTF. Complete variable domain (other parts from reference TRBV7-9 and TRBJ2-6): DTGVSQNPRHKITKRGQNVTFRCDPISEHNRLYWYRQTLGQGPEFLTYFQNEAQLEKSRLLSDRFSAERPKGSFSTLEIQRTEQGDSAMYLCASSDPGSLSGANVLTFGAGSRLTVL.

V usage is TRBV10-2 and J usage is TRBJ2-1, with TRBD2 matching over 7 bases. The CDR3 contains 14 residues. V dropped 4 bases and J dropped 4; count of bases not matched to a gene: 4. Germline V CDR1 and CDR2: WSHSY, SAAADI. The CDR3 DNA reads as TGCGCCAGCAGTGGTAGCGGGCCATACAATGAGCAGTTCTTC. Its translation is CASSGSGPYNEQFF.

V gene TRBV12-5 combines with J gene TRBJ2-5; unclear D gene. Trimming shortened V by 6 bases and J by 5 bases, and 13 bases separated the two germline ends. Germline CDR1 LGHNT, CDR2 FRNRAP. The CDR3 spans 13 residues. The CDR3 DNA is TGTGCTAGTGGCCTGGGGTCCTGGGAGACCCAGTACTTC. This sequence encodes CASGLGSWETQYF.

This chain joins TRBV10-1 and TRBJ2-1; D gene ambiguous. Germline CDR1 reads WNHNN; CDR2 reads SYGVQD (reference sequence). V was clipped by 0 bases and J by 4 bases, with 10 bases between them. This CDR3 contains 15 residues. The CDR3 DNA sequence: TGCGCCAGCAGTGAGTCCCACTCTCCTTACAATGAGCAGTTCTTC. This codes for CASSESHSPYNEQFF.

V gene TRBV7-9 combines with J gene TRBJ1-2, with D unresolved. Trimming pared 5 bases from V and 2 bases from J, leaving 18 bases between. From germline, CDR1 is SEHNR and CDR2 FQNEAQ (reference sequence). This CDR3 region has 16 residues. The CDR3 spells CASSHLSDTGNYGYTF. DNA for the CDR3: TGTGCCAGCAGCCATCTCAGCGATACTGGGAACTATGGCTACACCTTC.

The rearrangement links TRBV2 to TRBJ1-3, with 7 bases aligning to TRBD1. Germline CDR1 SNHLY, CDR2 FYNNEI. The V gene end was trimmed by 6 bases and the J gene end by 0 bases; junction bases not matched to a gene: 14. CDR3 length equals 18 residues. The CDR3 sequence: CASSILPGQTSSGNTIYF. The DNA for the CDR3 is TGTGCCAGCAGCATACTCCCGGGACAGACTAGCTCTGGAAACACCATATATTTT.

V gene TRBV27 combines with J gene TRBJ2-7, with D perhaps matching TRBD1 or TRBD2 (5 bases each). V was pared by 6 bases and J by 2 bases, with 14 bases between. There are 14 residues in the CDR3. CDR1 and CDR2 (germline): MNHEY, SMNVEV (reference sequence). The CDR3 coding sequence is TGTGCCAGCAGCGCCGGGACGACGACCTACGAGCAGTACTTC. Protein sequence: CASSAGTTTYEQYF.

The chain carries TRBV27 and TRBJ1-4; no clear D gene. The V end lost 4 bases, the J end lost 8 bases, and 14 bases lay between the germline ends. CDR3 size: 14 residues. Germline V gene data show CDR1 as MNHEY and CDR2 as SMNVEV (reference sequence). The CDR3 here is CASSSRAKGEKLFF. The CDR3 region has the DNA TGTGCCAGCAGTTCCCGGGCCAAGGGAGAAAAACTGTTTTTT.

This clone was detected once. The gene calls are TRBV11-1 and TRBJ1-2; the D is unclear. CDR3 length equals 12 residues. Per germline, CDR1 SGHAT and CDR2 FQDESV (reference sequence). The V end lost 2 bases, the J end lost 7 bases, and 8 bases lay between the germline ends. The CDR3 protein is CASSLHGLGYTF. CDR3 in DNA: TGTGCCAGCAGCTTACATGGGCTTGGCTACACCTTC. The entire variable domain, with the rest obtained from reference TRBV11-1 and TRBJ1-2, is as follows: EAEVAQSPRYKITEKSQAVAFWCDPISGHATLYWYRQILGQGPELLVQFQDESVVDDSQLPKDRFSAERLKGVDSTLKIQPAELGDSAMYLCASSLHGLGYTFGSGTRLTVV.

In its sample, this clone was seen once. The V call is TRBV29-1, the J call TRBJ2-7; D gene uncertain. This CDR3 spans 13 amino acids. Germline CDR1 is SQVTM and CDR2 is ANQGSEA. Between the trimmed V and J ends, which lost 3 bases and 4 bases, there was a span of 13 bases. CDR3 region: CSVEVVSSYEQYF. The DNA of the CDR3 is TGCAGCGTTGAGGTGGTCAGTTCGTACGAGCAGTACTTC.

This sequence joins TRBV14 and TRBJ1-6, with 8 bases identical to TRBD1. There are 15 residues in the CDR3. Unmatched junction bases numbered 5, after V lost 4 bases and J lost 6 bases. Germline assignment: CDR1 SGHDN and CDR2 FVKESK. CDR3 bases: TGTGCCAGCAGCCCCTGGACAGGGACTAATTCACCCCTCCACTTT. This translates into CASSPWTGTNSPLHF.

The rearrangement uses TRBV7-8 and TRBJ1-2; D not resolved. Germline CDR1 reads SGHVS; CDR2 reads FQNEAQ. The CDR3 runs 14 residues. With 3 bases removed from V and 8 bases from J, the gap between germline ends came to 16 bases. CDR3 sequence: CASSLAPRTTGYTF. In DNA, the CDR3 is TGTGCCAGCAGCTTGGCCCCACGGACCACGGGCTACACCTTC. Full variable domain (missing parts from reference TRBV7-8 and TRBJ1-2): GAGVSQSPRYKVAKRGQDVALRCDPISGHVSLFWYQQALGQGPEFLTYFQNEAQLDKSGLPSDRFFAERPEGSVSTLKIQRTQQEDSAVYLCASSLAPRTTGYTFGSGTRLTVV.